This T cell receptor (beta chain) was captured by sequencing in a study of cytomegalovirus exposure and HLA in healthy donors. This clone was observed once. Its antigen is unidentified. Primers included in the PCR were 60 Vbeta and 13 Jbeta primers. Repertoires were generated with immunoSEQ multiplex PCR, while TCRdb's copy carries only in-frame clones and drops some. The table has around 150,000 clones, around four fifths seen once. The germline gives CDR1 MNHNY, CDR2 SVGAGI (reference sequence). This CDR3 is built from 15 residues. V was pared by 5 bases and J by 5 bases, with 18 bases between. Study findings and constraints: A likely sequencing artifact accounted for one observed cluster of highly shared sequence variants.

The sample comprised PBMCs. The rearrangement links TRBV6-6 to TRBJ1-1; D is unresolved. This TCR was recovered from a female donor in good health and CMV-seronegative. CDR3: CASSPEAGARTEAFF. The CDR3, as DNA: TGTGCCAGCAGTCCCGAGGCGGGCGCCCGAACTGAAGCTTTCTTT.